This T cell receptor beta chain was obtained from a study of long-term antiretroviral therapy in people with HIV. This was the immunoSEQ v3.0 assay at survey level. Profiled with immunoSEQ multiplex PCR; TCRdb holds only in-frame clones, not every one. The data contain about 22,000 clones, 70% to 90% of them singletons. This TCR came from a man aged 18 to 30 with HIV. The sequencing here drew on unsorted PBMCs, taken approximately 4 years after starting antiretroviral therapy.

The CDR3 region is CASTLDWDTEAFF. The CDR3 coding sequence is TGTGCCAGCACCCTAGATTGGGACACTGAAGCTTTCTTT. The chain joins TRBV28 to TRBJ1-1; D is unclear. Germline V gene data show CDR1 as MDHEN and CDR2 as SYDVKM. CDR3 length: 13 residues. V gave up 7 bases and J gave up 3 bases, with 12 bases separating them.